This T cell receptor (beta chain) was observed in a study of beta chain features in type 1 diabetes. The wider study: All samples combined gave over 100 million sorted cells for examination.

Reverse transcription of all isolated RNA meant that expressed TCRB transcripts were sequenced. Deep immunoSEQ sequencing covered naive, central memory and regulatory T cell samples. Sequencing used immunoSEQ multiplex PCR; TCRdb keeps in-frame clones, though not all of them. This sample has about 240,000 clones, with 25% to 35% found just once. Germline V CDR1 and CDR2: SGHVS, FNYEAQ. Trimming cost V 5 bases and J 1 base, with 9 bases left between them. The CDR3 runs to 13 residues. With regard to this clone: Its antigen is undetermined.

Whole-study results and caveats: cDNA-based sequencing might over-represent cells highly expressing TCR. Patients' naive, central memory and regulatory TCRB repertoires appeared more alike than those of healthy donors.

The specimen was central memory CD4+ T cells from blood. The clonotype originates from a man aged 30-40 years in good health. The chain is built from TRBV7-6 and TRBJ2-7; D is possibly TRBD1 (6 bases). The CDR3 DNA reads TGTGCCAGCAGCCCGGACAGATCCTACGAGCAGTACTTC. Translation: CASSPDRSYEQYF.